This is a list of T cell receptor beta chains from one sample in a study of cytomegalovirus exposure and HLA in healthy donors. Assay: immunoSEQ multiplex PCR; the TCRdb copy retains only in-frame clones and omits some. Among 150,000 to 200,000 clones listed, roughly 79% were seen once. Sequencing was performed on PBMCs. These receptors originate from a woman aged 18-29 years in good health and CMV-seropositive. Each CDR3 is given with its conserved first and last residue. D genes are given only for firm matches. Only some rows state a clone size, as once, few, many or a class for expanded clones.

once	TRBV28	TRBJ1-2	-	CASSRASGGFYGYTF	TGTGCCAGCAGTCGCGCTTCGGGGGGCTTCTATGGCTACACCTTC
-	TRBV29-1	TRBJ2-7	TRBD1	CSVWTPGQGIYEQYF	TGCAGCGTTTGGACTCCGGGACAGGGCATCTACGAGCAGTACTTC
-	TRBV7-6	TRBJ1-1	-	CASSLELGANTEAFF	TGTGCCAGCAGCTTAGAGCTGGGGGCAAATACTGAAGCTTTCTTT
-	TRBV6-5	TRBJ1-2	-	CASSGERVYGYTF	TGTGCCAGCAGTGGGGAGAGGGTTTATGGCTACACCTTC
-	TRBV11-2	TRBJ1-1	TRBD1	CASSSLVGTARGAEAFF	TGTGCCAGCAGCTCTCTCGTAGGGACAGCCAGAGGGGCTGAAGCTTTCTTT
once	TRBV13	TRBJ2-3	TRBD2	CASSLRGGDQATQYF	TGTGCCAGCAGCTTACGCGGGGGGGACCAGGCAACGCAGTATTTT
-	TRBV4-2	TRBJ2-7	-	CASSQAQGGRDYEQYF	TGTGCCAGCAGCCAAGCCCAAGGAGGACGCGACTACGAGCAGTACTTC
-	TRBV18	TRBJ2-7	TRBD1	CASSPRGHSYEQYF	TGTGCCAGCTCGCCTAGGGGGCACTCCTACGAGCAGTACTTC
few	TRBV27	TRBJ2-3	TRBD2	CASGRGGTTDTQYF	TGTGCCAGCGGCCGCGGGGGAACCACAGATACGCAGTATTTT
-	TRBV11-2	TRBJ1-4	TRBD1	CASSLSGQATEKLFF	TGTGCCAGCAGCCTATCGGGACAGGCGACTGAAAAACTGTTTTTT
-	TRBV5-1	TRBJ2-1	TRBD2	CASSLGAGNYNEQFF	TGCGCCAGCAGCTTGGGAGCGGGGAATTACAATGAGCAGTTCTTC
-	TRBV2	TRBJ2-1	-	CASSSPVSSYNEQFF	TGTGCCAGCAGTTCCCCGGTTAGCTCCTACAATGAGCAGTTCTTC
-	TRBV5-4	TRBJ2-7	TRBD2	CASSSGGTFYEQYF	TGTGCCAGCAGCTCCGGGGGGACGTTTTACGAGCAGTACTTC
few	TRBV30	TRBJ1-4	-	CAWKHNRDQNEKLFF	TGTGCCTGGAAACACAACAGGGATCAGAATGAAAAACTGTTTTTT
-	TRBV27	TRBJ1-5	TRBD1	CASSSLPTGADQPQHF	TGTGCCAGCAGTTCACTACCGACAGGGGCGGATCAGCCCCAGCATTTT
-	TRBV27	TRBJ2-2	-	CASSTTGREDTGELFF	TGTGCCAGCAGTACAACAGGGAGAGAAGACACCGGGGAGCTGTTTTTT
-	TRBV7-8	TRBJ2-3	TRBD1	CASSLGGTGADTQYF	TGTGCCAGCAGCTTAGGGGGGACAGGGGCAGATACGCAGTATTTT
-	TRBV19	TRBJ1-5	TRBD1	CASRGQESGNQPQHF	TGTGCCAGTAGAGGACAGGAAAGCGGCAATCAGCCCCAGCATTTT
few	TRBV6-6	TRBJ2-7	TRBD2	CASRGRSGEEEQYF	TGTGCCAGCAGAGGGCGTAGCGGGGAAGAAGAGCAGTACTTC
-	TRBV5-1	TRBJ1-1	TRBD1	CASSLRDRVTEAFF	TGCGCCAGCAGCCTCCGGGACAGGGTCACTGAAGCTTTCTTT
-	TRBV6-1	TRBJ2-3	-	CASTGTAGIEDTQYF	TGTGCCAGCACAGGGACTGCCGGCATTGAGGATACGCAGTATTTT
-	TRBV29-1	TRBJ1-2	TRBD1	CSVDSGQDFYGYTF	TGCAGCGTTGATTCGGGACAGGACTTCTATGGCTACACCTTC
-	TRBV5-1	TRBJ2-3	TRBD2	CASSLEGRGNTQYF	TGCGCCAGCAGCTTGGAGGGGAGGGGAAATACGCAGTATTTT
-	TRBV19	TRBJ1-5	-	CASTPEARGLEPQHF	TGTGCCAGCACCCCAGAGGCGAGGGGACTGGAGCCCCAGCATTTT
few	TRBV7-2	TRBJ2-7	-	CASSLGGTYEQYF	TGTGCCAGCAGCTTAGGCGGGACCTACGAGCAGTACTTC
-	TRBV7-3	TRBJ2-5	-	CASSLTGSLETQYF	TGTGCCAGCAGCTTAACCGGTAGCCTAGAGACCCAGTACTTC
-	TRBV20-1	TRBJ1-6	-	CSAPGSPLHF	TGCAGTGCCCCCGGGTCACCCCTCCACTTT
-	TRBV11-1	TRBJ2-7	-	CASSLEGVAYEQYF	TGTGCCAGCAGCTTAGAAGGGGTGGCCTACGAGCAGTACTTC
-	TRBV7-2	TRBJ1-1	-	CASSPLVTEAFF	TGTGCCAGCAGCCCTCTTGTTACTGAAGCTTTCTTT
-	TRBV30	TRBJ1-5	-	CAWRVDSNQPQHF	TGTGCCTGGAGGGTAGATAGCAATCAGCCCCAGCATTTT
-	TRBV5-1	TRBJ2-5	TRBD2	CASSLAGTRGAKETQYF	TGCGCCAGCAGCTTGGCCGGTACGCGGGGGGCGAAGGAGACCCAGTACTTC
-	TRBV30	TRBJ2-7	-	CAWSVPTGMNEQYF	TGTGCCTGGAGCGTCCCTACAGGGATGAACGAGCAGTACTTC
-	TRBV5-4	TRBJ2-7	-	CASSPGRALTYEQYF	TGTGCCAGCAGCCCGGGCAGGGCTCTTACCTACGAGCAGTACTTC
-	TRBV4-2	TRBJ2-3	-	CASSSLAAGAGDTQYF	TGTGCCAGCAGCTCCTTAGCGGCGGGGGCCGGAGATACGCAGTATTTT
-	TRBV7-8	TRBJ1-2	-	CASSPDRTNGYTF	TGTGCCAGCAGCCCGGACAGAACTAACGGCTACACCTTC
-	TRBV7-2	TRBJ2-7	TRBD1	CASSNPGQGIEQYF	TGTGCCAGCAGCAATCCGGGACAGGGCATCGAGCAGTACTTC
-	TRBV27	TRBJ1-2	TRBD1	CASSPTGTNYGYTF	TGTGCCAGCAGCCCGACAGGGACTAACTATGGCTACACCTTC
-	TRBV5-6	TRBJ2-7	-	CASSLLASTRQYF	TGTGCCAGCAGCTTGTTGGCCTCGACACGGCAGTACTTC
-	TRBV18	TRBJ1-3	-	CASSPLGGGNTIYF	TGTGCCAGCTCACCATTAGGGGGAGGAAACACCATATATTTT
few	TRBV7-9	TRBJ1-1	TRBD1	CASSFPKGAGTEAFF	TGTGCCAGCAGCTTTCCTAAGGGGGCAGGCACTGAAGCTTTCTTT
-	TRBV18	TRBJ2-7	-	CASSPDGIHYEQYF	TGTGCCAGCTCACCTGACGGGATCCACTACGAGCAGTACTTC
-	TRBV19	TRBJ2-3	-	CASSIWSGADTQYF	TGTGCCAGTAGTATTTGGTCGGGGGCAGATACGCAGTATTTT
-	TRBV6-1	TRBJ1-2	TRBD1	CASSGPGQLYGYTF	TGTGCCAGCAGTGGGCCGGGACAGTTGTATGGCTACACCTTC
-	TRBV19	TRBJ2-3	-	CASSIRQASTDTQYF	TGTGCCAGTAGTATCCGACAGGCTAGCACAGATACGCAGTATTTT
-	TRBV19	TRBJ2-7	TRBD2	CASSFSATSDYEQYF	TGTGCCAGTAGTTTTTCTGCGACTAGCGATTACGAGCAGTACTTC
-	TRBV5-1	TRBJ2-7	TRBD1	CASRQTGAEQYF	TGCGCCAGCAGGCAGACAGGGGCCGAGCAGTACTTC
-	TRBV10-3	TRBJ2-3	-	CAISESTAGGTQYF	TGTGCCATCAGTGAGTCGACGGCTGGAGGTACGCAGTATTTT
-	TRBV6-6	TRBJ2-7	-	CASSYSPGQGGYEQYF	TGTGCCAGCAGTTACTCCCCAGGTCAGGGTGGGTACGAGCAGTACTTC
-	TRBV5-1	TRBJ2-3	TRBD1	CASSLVTGVFRTDTQYF	TGCGCCAGCAGCTTGGTCACAGGGGTTTTTAGGACAGATACGCAGTATTTT